This TCR beta chain stems from a study of T-cell reconstitution after alpha-beta-depleted transplantation in children. Study-wide results and limits: At one year after transplant, newly produced T cells mostly accounted for T-cell counts and diversity. Surviving recipient T cells and thymic progenitors underlay high day-60 TCRbeta diversity in some patients. About two months after transplant, alpha-beta T cells reportedly came from several hundred expanded graft clones.

The authors prepared the TCRbeta library with unique molecular identifiers. TCRdb called the PCR reads again in MiXCR, with one record for every CDR3 protein. The repertoire holds around 600,000 distinct CDR3 sequences, with about 23% as singletons. V was clipped by 5 bases and J by 6 bases; unmatched bases: 5. Per the germline V gene, CDR1 is LNHNV and CDR2 is YYDKDF (reference sequence). The CDR3 runs to 14 residues. This clonotype was observed at least ten times. The antigen remains undetermined. The rearrangement joins TRBV15 to TRBJ2-2; TRBD2 matches 8 bases. Here the sequenced sample was PBMCs, mostly from graft donor cells, taken 360 days after TCRalphabeta/CD19-depleted stem cell transplant. The receptor comes from a boy younger than two who had a stem cell transplant for acute myeloid leukemia, so the T cells may come from the graft donor. The CDR3 bases are TGTGCCACCAGCCTAGGCGGGGGGCCCGGGGAGCTGTTTTTT. It codes for CATSLGGGPGELFF.